Listed below are T cell receptor beta chains from one sample, sequenced in a study of neurological immune-mediated disorders. TCRdb used MiXCR to reprocess the 5' RACE reads, holding one entry per CDR3 protein. The sample includes approximately 82,000 distinct CDR3 sequences, 13% to 15% of them seen just once. The sequencing input was PBMCs. Receptor source: a woman in her 50s in good health. CDR3s include the opening cysteine and the closing phenylalanine or tryptophan. Each record gives: D gene, clone size, J gene, V gene, CDR3 protein, CDR3 DNA. A D gene is named only where the DNA matches it firmly. Clone size is given as once, few or many counts, or a class when the clone is expanded.

d_call: NA; clone_size: many; j_call: TRBJ1-1; v_call: TRBV5-1; cdr3_aa: CASSAGTLINTEAFF; cdr3_nt: TGCGCCAGCAGCGCCGGGACACTGATCAACACTGAAGCTTTCTTT
d_call: NA; clone_size: many; j_call: TRBJ2-4; v_call: TRBV5-5; cdr3_aa: CASSLEFGDGNNF; cdr3_nt: NA
d_call: TRBD2; clone_size: many; j_call: TRBJ2-5; v_call: TRBV7-9; cdr3_aa: CASSTGTSGQETQYF; cdr3_nt: TGTGCCAGCAGCACCGGGACTAGCGGGCAAGAGACCCAGTACTTC
d_call: NA; clone_size: many; j_call: TRBJ2-7; v_call: TRBV20-1; cdr3_aa: CSARIALRKRSYEQYF; cdr3_nt: TGCAGTGCTAGGATAGCGCTTAGAAAGCGTTCCTACGAGCAGTACTTC
d_call: NA; clone_size: many; j_call: TRBJ2-5; v_call: TRBV7-9; cdr3_aa: CASSLSLPGYQETQYF; cdr3_nt: TGTGCCAGCAGCTTATCCCTACCTGGCTACCAAGAGACCCAGTACTTC
d_call: TRBD2; clone_size: many; j_call: TRBJ2-7; v_call: TRBV5-1; cdr3_aa: CASSVGVGGLAGSEQYF; cdr3_nt: TGCGCCAGCAGCGTTGGGGTAGGGGGACTAGCGGGTTCCGAGCAGTACTTC
d_call: NA; clone_size: many; j_call: TRBJ1-5; v_call: TRBV24-1; cdr3_aa: CATSGGSNQPQHF; cdr3_nt: TGTGCCACCAGTGGAGGCAGCAATCAGCCCCAGCATTTT
d_call: NA; clone_size: many; j_call: TRBJ1-3; v_call: TRBV6-5; cdr3_aa: CASSYSIQGVSGNTIYF; cdr3_nt: TGTGCCAGCAGTTACTCGATTCAGGGAGTCTCTGGAAACACCATATATTTT
d_call: NA; clone_size: many; j_call: TRBJ2-5; v_call: TRBV24-1; cdr3_aa: CATRGRGPTETQYF; cdr3_nt: TGTGCCACCAGGGGCCGGGGGCCCACCGAGACCCAGTACTTC
d_call: TRBD1; clone_size: many; j_call: TRBJ2-7; v_call: TRBV5-1; cdr3_aa: CASSLWGTGGNEQYF; cdr3_nt: TGCGCCAGCAGCTTGTGGGGGACAGGGGGTAACGAGCAGTACTTC
d_call: TRBD1; clone_size: many; j_call: TRBJ1-1; v_call: TRBV5-1; cdr3_aa: CASSTGGRGTEAFF; cdr3_nt: TGCGCCAGCAGCACAGGGGGAAGAGGGACTGAAGCTTTCTTT
d_call: TRBD2; clone_size: many; j_call: TRBJ2-1; v_call: TRBV6-5; cdr3_aa: CASSRTSRNEQFF; cdr3_nt: TGTGCCAGCAGTCGGACTAGCAGGAATGAGCAGTTCTTC
d_call: NA; clone_size: many; j_call: TRBJ2-2; v_call: TRBV12-3/TRBV12-4; cdr3_aa: CASSFVGGELFF; cdr3_nt: TGTGCCAGCAGTTTCGTAGGCGGGGAGCTGTTTTTT
d_call: NA; clone_size: many; j_call: TRBJ2-5; v_call: TRBV9; cdr3_aa: CASSLRGPQETQYF; cdr3_nt: TGTGCCAGCAGCCTCCGGGGGCCCCAAGAGACCCAGTACTTC
d_call: NA; clone_size: many; j_call: TRBJ1-2; v_call: TRBV6-5; cdr3_aa: CASSAPGRGDGYTF; cdr3_nt: TGTGCCAGCAGCGCCCCTGGTCGGGGTGATGGCTACACCTTC
d_call: NA; clone_size: many; j_call: TRBJ2-1; v_call: TRBV5-1; cdr3_aa: CASSLGGPGNEQFF; cdr3_nt: TGCGCCAGCAGCTTGGGAGGGCCGGGCAATGAGCAGTTCTTC
d_call: TRBD2; clone_size: few; j_call: TRBJ2-1; v_call: TRBV4-1; cdr3_aa: CASSLPGLVNEQFF; cdr3_nt: TGCGCCAGCAGCCTCCCGGGACTAGTAAATGAGCAGTTCTTC
d_call: TRBD1; clone_size: many; j_call: TRBJ1-2; v_call: TRBV28; cdr3_aa: CASSGTVYGYTF; cdr3_nt: TGTGCCAGCAGTGGGACAGTCTATGGCTACACCTTC